A single sample is the source of the 11 T cell receptor beta chains below, sequenced in a study of blood T cell repertoires in COVID-19. Sequenced by immunoSEQ multiplex PCR; TCRdb stores in-frame clones only, minus some. The sample records 25,000 to 40,000 clones, less than 90% being singletons. The sequenced sample was peripheral blood. These receptors were taken from a man aged 70 or older with active COVID-19.

This sequence joins TRBV20-1 and TRBJ2-7, with 7 bases aligning to TRBD2. From germline, CDR1 is DFQATT and CDR2 SNEGSKA (reference sequence). This CDR3 comprises 11 residues. CDR3 DNA sequence: TGCAGCCCAAGTAGCGGGCACGAGCAGTACTTC. It codes for CSPSSGHEQYF.

This chain joins TRBV24-1 and TRBJ2-3; 7 nucleotides match TRBD1. In germline, CDR1 is KGHDR, CDR2 SFDVKD. V gave up 3 bases and J gave up 2 bases; unmatched junction bases: 13. This CDR3 has 18 amino acids. The CDR3 bases are TGTGCCACCAGTGATCCTCAACAGGGACAGTTCATCACAGATACGCAGTATTTT. This codes for CATSDPQQGQFITDTQYF.

This rearrangement joins TRBV19 to TRBJ1-4; TRBD1 agrees at 7 bases. V gave up 5 bases and J gave up 7 bases; unmatched junction bases: 4. CDR1 LNHDA and CDR2 SQIVND come from the germline V gene (reference sequence). The CDR3 spans 13 residues. The CDR3 sequence: CASSPRDSEKLFF. The CDR3 bases are TGTGCCAGTAGTCCCCGGGACAGTGAAAAACTGTTTTTT. The full variable domain, rest sourced from reference TRBV19 and TRBJ1-4, is DGGITQSPKYLFRKEGQNVTLSCEQNLNHDAMYWYRQDPGQGLRLIYYSQIVNDFQKGDIAEGYSVSREKKESFPLTVTSAQKNPTAFYLCASSPRDSEKLFFGSGTQLSVL.

The CDR3 nucleotides read TGCGCCAGCAGCCAAAGTGCAGGGCGCTCTGGAAACACCATATATTTT. This codes for CASSQSAGRSGNTIYF. The chain carries TRBV4-3 and TRBJ1-3, with D possibly TRBD1 on 5 matching bases. Germline CDR1 is LGHNA and CDR2 is YSLEER. The germline V and J ends were trimmed by 2 bases and 0 bases, with 11 bases remaining between them. The CDR3 length is 16 residues.

The chain couples TRBV9 to TRBJ2-3; D perhaps matches TRBD1 (5 bases). Germline CDR1 is SGDLS and CDR2 is YYNGEE. Trimming shortened V by 0 bases and J by 2 bases, and 16 bases separated the two germline ends. This CDR3 region has 17 residues. The chain's CDR3 is CASSVAGHAVVTDTQYF. As DNA, the CDR3 is TGTGCCAGCAGCGTAGCAGGGCACGCGGTTGTCACAGATACGCAGTATTTT.

This chain joins TRBV5-4 and TRBJ2-1; D not certain. The CDR3 is 12 amino acids. Germline assignment: CDR1 SGHNT and CDR2 YYREEE (reference sequence). The V and J ends lost 1 base and 8 bases respectively, with 7 bases between them. The chain's CDR3 is CASSLRYDEQFF. In DNA, the CDR3 is TGTGCCAGCAGCTTGCGGTATGATGAGCAGTTCTTC.

The chain employs TRBV18 and TRBJ2-3; 10 bases agree with TRBD2. V dropped 2 bases and J dropped 0; count of bases not matched to a gene: 14. Germline lookup yields CDR1 KGHSH and CDR2 LQKENI. The CDR3 length is 20 residues. CDR3 DNA: TGTGCCAGCTCACCAAGATTGGCGATAAAGCGGGAGGGCAGCACAGATACGCAGTATTTT. Protein: CASSPRLAIKREGSTDTQYF. Full variable domain (remainder filled in from reference TRBV18 and TRBJ2-3): NAGVMQNPRHLVRRRGQEARLRCSPMKGHSHVYWYRQLPEEGLKFMVYLQKENIIDESGMPKERFSAEFPKEGPSILRIQQVVRGDSAAYFCASSPRLAIKREGSTDTQYFGPGTRLTVL.

The genes are TRBV5-1 and TRBJ1-6; 7 nucleotides agree with TRBD1. V shed 4 bases and J 16 bases; nucleotides not matched to a gene: 8. CDR3 length: 12 residues. Germline V CDR1 and CDR2: SGHRS, YFSETQ. CDR3 nucleotide sequence: TGCGCCAGCAGCGACACGGACAGGTTTCTCCACTTT. Protein product: CASSDTDRFLHF.

The chain has TRBV6-2 or TRBV6-3 and TRBJ2-7, with 12 bases that match TRBD2. Germline V gene sequence: CDR1 MNHEY, CDR2 SVGEGT. The CDR3 is 15 amino acids. V gave up 6 bases and J gave up 2 bases; unmatched junction bases: 5. In nucleotides, the CDR3 is TGTGCCAGCAGCAACGGACTAGCGGGGACCTACGAGCAGTACTTC. It is translated as CASSNGLAGTYEQYF.

The V and J genes are TRBV7-2 and TRBJ1-1; TRBD1 agrees at 9 bases. This CDR3 contains 15 residues. Germline CDR1 is SGHTA and CDR2 is FQGNSA. V shed 1 base, J shed 6 bases, and the junction held 6 bases outside the gene matches. The CDR3 region is CASSLVGGTGPEAFF. The CDR3 nucleotides are TGTGCCAGCAGCTTAGTAGGGGGGACAGGGCCTGAAGCTTTCTTT.

This chain connects TRBV18 to TRBJ2-3, with TRBD1 identical over 12 bases. The CDR3 spans 15 residues. From germline, CDR1 is KGHSH and CDR2 LQKENI. The J segment lost 3 bases and the V segment lost 5 bases, leaving 3 bases of the junction unmatched. CDR3 sequence (DNA): TGTGCCAGCTCATCGGGACAGGGGGCAACAGATACGCAGTATTTT. Translating it yields CASSSGQGATDTQYF.